A selection of T cell receptor beta chains follows, all from one sample in a study of T cell repertoires in cytomegalovirus infection. Via MiXCR, TCRdb re-called the reads, giving one row per CDR3 protein. The sample lists 650,000 to 850,000 distinct CDR3 sequences; under 35% were seen once. Their cognate antigens are unknown. Sequencing used cultured CD8+ T cells from PBMCs, obtained from culture after CMV antigen stimulation. These receptors were obtained from a human donor in good health (CMV status not recorded). Some clones in this sample may be carry-over from other donors' samples. Each CDR3 is given with its conserved first and last residue. Fields, in order: J gene, D gene, V gene, clone size, CDR3 protein, CDR3 DNA. The D gene is left open where the match is weak. The size of a clone is reported for some rows only, either as once, few or many, or as a class for expanded clones.

>TRBJ2-1|TRBD2|TRBV19|.
CASSIFGGVYNEQFF
TGTGCCAGTAGTATCTTCGGGGGGGTTTACAATGAGCAGTTCTTC
>TRBJ2-1|.|TRBV29-1|.
CSARRGVYEQFF
TGCAGCGCTCGACGTGGGGTCTATGAGCAGTTCTTC
>TRBJ2-4|TRBD1|TRBV7-9|many
CASSLGTGVNIQYF
TGTGCCAGCAGCCTCGGGACAGGGGTAAACATTCAGTACTTC
>TRBJ1-2|.|TRBV7-9|few
CASSLAERGRGGYTF
TGTGCCAGCAGCTTAGCGGAGCGGGGGCGCGGCGGCTACACCTTC
>TRBJ2-5|TRBD2|TRBV12-3/TRBV12-4|.
CASSFLTSGGSETQYF
TGTGCCAGCAGTTTTTTGACTAGCGGGGGATCAGAGACCCAGTACTTC
>TRBJ2-5|.|TRBV7-2|few
CASSFNQETQYF
TGTGCCAGCAGCTTCAACCAAGAGACCCAGTACTTC
>TRBJ2-3|TRBD2|TRBV7-8|many
CASKRGGGDTQYF
TGTGCCAGCAAGCGGGGGGGTGGTGATACGCAGTATTTT
>TRBJ2-7|.|TRBV7-8|.
CASSLGTVGQISYEQYF
TGTGCCAGCAGCTTAGGTACGGTGGGGCAGATCTCCTACGAGCAGTACTTC
>TRBJ2-3|.|TRBV7-3|.
CASSRSSGGYTDTQYF
TGTGCCAGCAGCCGATCTTCGGGGGGCTACACAGATACGCAGTATTTT
>TRBJ1-2|TRBD1|TRBV7-7|few
CASPGVTGGNYGYTF
TGTGCTAGCCCGGGCGTGACAGGGGGCAACTATGGCTACACCTTC
>TRBJ2-1|TRBD2|TRBV19|.
CASSRLPSGGNEQFF
TGTGCCAGTAGTAGGCTGCCTAGCGGGGGAAATGAGCAGTTCTTC
>TRBJ1-2|.|TRBV20-1|.
CSARDGGGPYGYTF
TGCAGTGCTAGAGATGGAGGGGGGCCCTATGGCTACACCTTC
>TRBJ1-4|TRBD1|TRBV19|few
CASKRQGAREKLFF
TGTGCCAGCAAAAGACAGGGGGCTAGGGAAAAACTGTTTTTT